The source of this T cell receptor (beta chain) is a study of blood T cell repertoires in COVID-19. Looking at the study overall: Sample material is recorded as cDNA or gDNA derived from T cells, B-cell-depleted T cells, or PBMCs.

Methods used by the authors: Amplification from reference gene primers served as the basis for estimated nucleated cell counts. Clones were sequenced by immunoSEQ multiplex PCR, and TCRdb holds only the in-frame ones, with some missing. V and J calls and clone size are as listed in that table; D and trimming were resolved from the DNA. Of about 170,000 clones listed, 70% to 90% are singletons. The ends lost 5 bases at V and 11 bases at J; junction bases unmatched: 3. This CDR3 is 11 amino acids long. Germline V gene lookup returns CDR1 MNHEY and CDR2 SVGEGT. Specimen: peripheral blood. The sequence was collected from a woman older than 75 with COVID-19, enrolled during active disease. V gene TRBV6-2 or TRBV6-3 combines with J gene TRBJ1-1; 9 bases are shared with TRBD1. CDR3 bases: TGTGCCAGCAGTGGGGACAGGGCGGCTTTCTTT. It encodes CASSGDRAAFF.